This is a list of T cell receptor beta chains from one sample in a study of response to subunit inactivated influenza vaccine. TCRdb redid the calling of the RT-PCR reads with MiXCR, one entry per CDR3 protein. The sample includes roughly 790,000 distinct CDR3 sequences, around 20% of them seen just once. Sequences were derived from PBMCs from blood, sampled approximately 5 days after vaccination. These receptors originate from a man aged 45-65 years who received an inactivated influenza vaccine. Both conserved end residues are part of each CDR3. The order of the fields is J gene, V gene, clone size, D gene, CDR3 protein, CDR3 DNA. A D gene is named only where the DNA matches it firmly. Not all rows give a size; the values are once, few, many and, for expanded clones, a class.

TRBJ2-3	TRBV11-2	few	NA	CASSLVWGKPDTQYF	TGTGCCAGCAGCTTAGTTTGGGGGAAGCCAGATACGCAGTATTTT
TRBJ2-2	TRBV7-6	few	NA	CASSLDGERTGELFF	TGTGCCAGCAGCTTAGACGGGGAGCGGACCGGGGAGCTGTTTTTT
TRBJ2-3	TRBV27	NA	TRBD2	CASRVAGGRRDTQYF	TGTGCCAGCAGGGTAGCGGGGGGGCGCCGAGATACGCAGTATTTT
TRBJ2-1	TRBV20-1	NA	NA	CSARDLEGSPYNEQFF	TGCAGTGCTAGAGATCTCGAAGGGAGCCCCTACAATGAGCAGTTCTTC
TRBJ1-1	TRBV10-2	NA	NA	CASRGTLGTEAFF	TGCGCCAGCAGGGGCACCCTCGGGACTGAAGCTTTCTTT
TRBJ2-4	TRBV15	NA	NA	CATSGVGGLSRNIQYF	TGTGCCACCAGCGGAGTGGGGGGACTCTCCAGGAACATTCAGTACTTC
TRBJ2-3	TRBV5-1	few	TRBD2	CASSPGLAGGINTLTDTQYF	TGCGCCAGCAGCCCGGGACTAGCGGGAGGCATAAACACCTTAACAGATACGCAGTATTTT
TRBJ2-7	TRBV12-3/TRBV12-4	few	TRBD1	CASSDRDRPGQYF	TGTGCCAGCAGCGACAGGGACAGGCCAGGGCAGTACTTC
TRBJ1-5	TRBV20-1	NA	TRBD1	CSASTGTGINQPQHF	TGCAGTGCTAGTACCGGGACAGGAATAAATCAGCCCCAGCATTTT
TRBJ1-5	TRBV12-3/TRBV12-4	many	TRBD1	CASSLRQGRNQPQHF	TGTGCCAGCAGTTTGAGACAGGGGAGGAATCAGCCCCAGCATTTT
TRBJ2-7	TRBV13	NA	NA	CASSSYRQIPYF	TGTGCCAGCAGCTCCTATCGACAGATCCCGTACTTC
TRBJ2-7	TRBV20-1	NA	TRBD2	CSARTSGTTYEQYF	TGCAGTGCCAGGACTAGCGGGACTACCTACGAGCAGTACTTC
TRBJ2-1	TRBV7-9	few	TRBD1	CASSPPSDRADEQFF	TGTGCCAGCAGCCCCCCCTCCGACAGGGCGGATGAGCAGTTCTTC
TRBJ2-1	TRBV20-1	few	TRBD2	CSARNGGGSYNEQFF	TGCAGTGCTAGGAACGGGGGGGGCTCCTACAATGAGCAGTTCTTC
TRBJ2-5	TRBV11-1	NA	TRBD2	CASSLGVLAGGHNQYQETQYF	TGTGCCAGCAGCTTAGGAGTTCTAGCGGGAGGACATAACCAGTACCAAGAGACCCAGTACTTC
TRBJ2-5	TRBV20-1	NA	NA	CSAAGVGQETQYF	TGCAGTGCGGCGGGTGTCGGTCAAGAGACCCAGTACTTC
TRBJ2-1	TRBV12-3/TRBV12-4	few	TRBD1	CASSKAGTGNYNEQFF	TGTGCCAGCAGTAAAGCCGGGACAGGGAACTACAATGAGCAGTTCTTC
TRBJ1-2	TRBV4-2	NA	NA	CASSQDSGDYGYTF	TGTGCCAGCAGCCAAGATAGTGGGGACTATGGCTACACCTTC
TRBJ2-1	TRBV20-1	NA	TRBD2	CSARDWGGENEQFF	TGCAGTGCTAGAGATTGGGGGGGGGAGAATGAGCAGTTCTTC
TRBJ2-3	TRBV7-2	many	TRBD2	CASSLVRETDTQYF	TGTGCCAGCAGCTTAGTGCGGGAGACAGATACGCAGTATTTT
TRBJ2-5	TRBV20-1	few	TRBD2	CSGLTSGGQETQYF	TGCAGTGGCCTCACTAGCGGGGGCCAAGAGACCCAGTACTTC
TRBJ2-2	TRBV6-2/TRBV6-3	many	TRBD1	CASSPPGQGITGELFF	TGTGCCAGCAGTCCTCCGGGACAGGGTATCACCGGGGAGCTGTTTTTT
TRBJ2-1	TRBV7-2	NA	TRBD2	CASSFLAGLAGVNEQFF	TGTGCCAGCAGCTTCTTGGCGGGACTAGCGGGAGTTAATGAGCAGTTCTTC
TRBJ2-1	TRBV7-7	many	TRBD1	CASSSGGVNEQFF	TGTGCTAGCAGCTCAGGGGGCGTGAATGAGCAGTTCTTC
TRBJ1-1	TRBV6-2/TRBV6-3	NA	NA	CASSSPGRRNTEAFF	TGTGCCAGCAGTTCCCCGGGACGTAGGAACACTGAAGCTTTCTTT
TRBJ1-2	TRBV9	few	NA	CASSVEAGALYGYTF	TGTGCCAGCAGCGTAGAGGCAGGAGCACTTTATGGCTACACCTTC
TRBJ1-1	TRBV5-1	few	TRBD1	CASRPGGPNTEAFF	TGCGCCAGCAGGCCAGGGGGACCGAACACTGAAGCTTTCTTT
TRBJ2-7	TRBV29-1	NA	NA	CSVLQGTEQYF	TGCAGCGTTCTTCAGGGGACCGAGCAGTACTTC
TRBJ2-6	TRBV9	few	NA	CASTQGSSGANVLTF	TGTGCCAGCACACAGGGAAGCTCTGGGGCCAACGTCCTGACTTTC
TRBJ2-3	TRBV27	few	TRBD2	CASSLAGVITDTQYF	TGTGCCAGCAGTTTAGCGGGAGTTATCACAGATACGCAGTATTTT
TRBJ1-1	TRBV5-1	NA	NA	CASRWDTEAFF	TGCGCCAGCAGATGGGACACTGAAGCTTTCTTT
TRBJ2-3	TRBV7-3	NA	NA	CASSLGPKRISDTQYF	TGTGCCAGCAGCTTAGGTCCCAAGCGTATTTCAGATACGCAGTATTTT
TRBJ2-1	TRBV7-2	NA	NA	CASSPRIGENEQFF	TGTGCCAGCAGCCCGCGGATAGGAGAGAATGAGCAGTTCTTC
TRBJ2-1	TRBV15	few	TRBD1	CATNTGQGGYNEQFF	TGTGCCACTAATACGGGACAGGGTGGCTACAATGAGCAGTTCTTC
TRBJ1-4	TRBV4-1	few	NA	CASSRPEGATNEKLFF	TGCGCCAGCAGCCGACCAGAAGGGGCAACTAATGAAAAACTGTTTTTT
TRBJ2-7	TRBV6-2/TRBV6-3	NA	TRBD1	CASSYSSQGASYEQYF	TGTGCCAGCAGTTACTCCTCCCAGGGGGCATCATACGAGCAGTACTTC
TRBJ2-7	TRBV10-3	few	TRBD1	CAITPTGETYEQYF	TGTGCCATCACCCCGACAGGGGAAACCTACGAGCAGTACTTC
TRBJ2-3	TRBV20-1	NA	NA	CSARGLPGRLSTDTQYF	TGCAGTGCTAGAGGGCTTCCTGGGAGGCTGAGCACAGATACGCAGTATTTT
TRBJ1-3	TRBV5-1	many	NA	CASSLDWRNTIYF	TGCGCCAGCAGCTTGGATTGGAGAAACACCATATATTTT
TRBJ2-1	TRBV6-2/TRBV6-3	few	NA	CASSTTEYNEQFF	TGTGCCAGCAGTACGACAGAGTACAATGAGCAGTTCTTC
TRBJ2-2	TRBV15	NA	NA	CATSRDNTGELFF	TGTGCCACCAGCAGAGATAACACCGGGGAGCTGTTTTTT
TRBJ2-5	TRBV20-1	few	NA	CSAREAGTRTQYF	TGCAGTGCTAGAGAAGCGGGCACCAGGACCCAGTACTTC
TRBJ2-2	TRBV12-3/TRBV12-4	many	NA	CASSFSGELFF	TGTGCCAGCAGCTTTTCCGGGGAGCTGTTTTTT
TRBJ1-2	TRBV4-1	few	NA	CASSQDQLWYGYTF	TGCGCCAGCAGCCAAGATCAACTCTGGTATGGCTACACCTTC
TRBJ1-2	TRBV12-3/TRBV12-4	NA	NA	CASSFDGKYGYTF	TGTGCCAGCAGTTTCGACGGGAAGTATGGCTACACCTTC
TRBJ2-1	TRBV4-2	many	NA	CASRSPIGKFPNEQFF	TGTGCCAGCAGATCACCCATCGGTAAATTCCCCAATGAGCAGTTCTTC
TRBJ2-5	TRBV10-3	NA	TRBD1	CAINPGTGGEETQYF	TGTGCCATCAACCCCGGGACAGGGGGAGAAGAGACCCAGTACTTC
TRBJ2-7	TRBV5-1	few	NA	CASSLVEHSYEQYF	TGCGCCAGCAGCTTGGTGGAGCACTCCTACGAGCAGTACTTC
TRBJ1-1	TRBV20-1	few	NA	CSAFFPENTEAFF	TGCAGTGCGTTTTTTCCGGAGAACACTGAAGCTTTCTTT
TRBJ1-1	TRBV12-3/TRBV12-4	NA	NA	CASSFFGGTEAFF	TGTGCCAGCAGTTTTTTTGGGGGCACTGAAGCTTTCTTT
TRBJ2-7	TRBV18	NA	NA	CASSPPGSGGFYGQYF	TGTGCCAGCTCACCACCTGGGTCGGGTGGCTTCTACGGGCAGTACTTC
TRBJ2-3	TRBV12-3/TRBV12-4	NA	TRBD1	CASSSTGPNTDTQYF	TGTGCCAGCAGTTCGACAGGGCCCAACACAGATACGCAGTATTTT
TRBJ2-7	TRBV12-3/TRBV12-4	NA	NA	CASSLVWQPYEQYF	TGTGCCAGCAGTTTAGTGTGGCAGCCCTACGAGCAGTACTTC